Following are 14 T cell receptor beta chains from one sample sequenced in a study of blood T cell repertoires in COVID-19 (dated by TCRdb to the early 2020s). The library was produced with the immunoSEQ multiplex PCR assay. TCRdb's version of the immuneACCESS table is confined to in-frame rearrangements and falls short of the full clone set. An unresolved V gene accounts for under half of the shortfall where checked; the remainder is of unknown origin. Here the sample has 50,000 to 65,000 clones; roughly 89% occur a single time. Clones ranked in the top ten supply 4.5% to 6% of the sample. The specimen sequenced was peripheral blood. The receptors were gathered from a man aged 55-75 years with active COVID-19.

The chain employs TRBV30 and TRBJ2-5, with D possibly TRBD2 on 5 matching bases. V was clipped by 0 bases and J by 0 bases, with 8 bases between them. This CDR3 is 14 amino acids long. Looked up from germline, CDR1 is GTSNPN and CDR2 is SVGIG (reference sequence). The CDR3 coding sequence is TGTGCCTGGAGTGTAAGAGCGGACCAAGAGACCCAGTACTTC. Protein product: CAWSVRADQETQYF. The full variable domain, rest sourced from reference TRBV30 and TRBJ2-5, is SQTIHQWPATLVQPVGSPLSLECTVEGTSNPNLYWYRQAAGRGLQLLFYSVGIGQISSEVPQNLSASRPQDRQFILSSKKLLLSDSGFYLCAWSVRADQETQYFGPGTRLLVL.

This clone was seen just once. V gene TRBV27 combines with J gene TRBJ2-5, with TRBD1 matching 12 bases. J was trimmed by 6 bases and V by 5 bases; bases with no gene match: 4. Per the germline V gene, CDR1 is MNHEY and CDR2 is SMNVEV (reference sequence). CDR3 length: 14 amino acids. CDR3 region: CASSPGQGAKTQYF. The CDR3 DNA reads TGTGCCAGCAGTCCGGGACAGGGGGCCAAGACCCAGTACTTC.

The chain is built from TRBV11-2 and TRBJ2-3; TRBD2 matches at 14 bases. The CDR3 runs to 15 residues. Germline V gives CDR1 SGHAT, CDR2 FQNNGV. With 5 bases clipped from V and 4 bases from J, the junction kept 2 bases outside the gene matches. The chain's CDR3 is CASSPGLAGADTQYF. CDR3 DNA sequence: TGTGCCAGCAGCCCGGGACTAGCGGGAGCAGATACGCAGTATTTT.

The chain has TRBV29-1 and TRBJ1-5; 8 positions agree with TRBD1. Germline trimming cut 5 bases from V and 4 bases from J; bases unmatched to any gene: 7. The CDR3 has 14 amino acids. CDR1 and CDR2 (germline): SQVTM, ANQGSEA. The chain's CDR3 is CSVTGTGPNQPQHF. The CDR3 DNA sequence: TGCAGCGTTACTGGGACAGGTCCTAATCAGCCCCAGCATTTT.

The CDR3 bases are TGTGCCAGCAGTTCCGGGACTCCCAGGCAGACCCAGTACTTC. It specifies CASSSGTPRQTQYF. The rearrangement links TRBV6-5 to TRBJ2-5; tentatively, D is TRBD2 (6 bases). The CDR3 covers 14 residues. The germline V gene has CDR1 MNHEY and CDR2 SVGAGI. V was clipped by 4 bases and J by 6 bases, with 15 bases between them.

V is TRBV7-2 and J is TRBJ1-5; 7 bases align to TRBD1. The trim removed 0 bases at V and 4 bases at J, leaving 3 bases unmatched. Looked up from germline, CDR1 is SGHTA and CDR2 is FQGNSA. This CDR3 has 15 residues. Here the CDR3 reads CASSLAPGGNQPQHF. CDR3 DNA sequence: TGTGCCAGCAGCTTAGCCCCAGGGGGTAATCAGCCCCAGCATTTT. The whole variable domain, filled in from reference TRBV7-2 and TRBJ1-5, reads GAGVSQSPSNKVTEKGKDVELRCDPISGHTALYWYRQSLGQGLEFLIYFQGNSAPDKSGLPSDRFSAERTGGSVSTLTIQRTQQEDSAVYLCASSLAPGGNQPQHFGDGTRLSIL.

This chain uses TRBV13 with TRBJ1-5; D possibly corresponds to TRBD1 (5 bases). The CDR3 runs to 15 residues. V lost 0 bases and J lost 7, with 13 bases in between. Germline values: CDR1 PRHDT, CDR2 FYEKMQ (reference sequence). CDR3 coding DNA: TGTGCCAGCAGCTTAGGCAGGGTGGGAACCCAGCCCCAGCATTTT. Amino acids: CASSLGRVGTQPQHF.

The rearrangement uses TRBV6-2 or TRBV6-3 and TRBJ1-6; possibly TRBD1 for D (5 bases). Germline-derived CDR1 and CDR2 are MNHEY and SVGEGT. This CDR3 has 11 residues. Deletions cut 5 bases from V and 14 bases from J, with 10 bases between. The CDR3 here is CASSADRTLHF. The CDR3 DNA is TGTGCCAGCAGTGCCGACAGAACCCTCCACTTT.

The gene calls are TRBV5-5 and TRBJ2-7; 10 bases fit TRBD1. V lost 4 bases and J lost 4; bases outside the gene matches: 14. The CDR3 has 17 residues. From germline, CDR1 is SGHKS and CDR2 YYEKEE (reference sequence). The CDR3 region has the DNA TGTGCCAGCAGCACGGGACAGGGGTACACCAAACCTTACGAGCAGTACTTC. This translates into CASSTGQGYTKPYEQYF.

The chain joins TRBV7-9 to TRBJ1-5; 8 nucleotides align to TRBD1. After removal of 5 bases from V and 0 bases from J, the junction contained 6 bases not matched to a gene. The germline gives CDR1 SEHNR, CDR2 FQNEAQ (reference sequence). CDR3 length: 16 amino acids. CDR3 sequence reads: CASSTSQGASNQPQHF. DNA for the CDR3: TGTGCCAGCAGCACCAGCCAGGGGGCTAGCAATCAGCCCCAGCATTTT.

Only a few counts were recorded for this clone. V is TRBV20-1 and J is TRBJ2-1, with TRBD2 matching 10 bases. CDR1 and CDR2 (germline): DFQATT, SNEGSKA (reference sequence). The trim removed 3 bases at V and 6 bases at J, leaving 11 bases unmatched. The CDR3 runs 16 residues. CDR3 in DNA: TGCAGTGCTAGTTATCTACTGTCTAGCGGGAGCAATGAGCAGTTCTTC. Protein sequence: CSASYLLSSGSNEQFF.

The V gene is TRBV21-1, the J gene TRBJ1-4; the D call of TRBD1 is as the table states it, not checked on the DNA. TRBV21-1 is flagged as a pseudogene. This CDR3 comprises 12 residues. CDR3 sequence reads: CASSKAFRAETF. CDR3 DNA sequence: TGTGCCAGCAGCAAAGCCTTCAGGGCTGAAACATTT.

The rearrangement links TRBV3-1 (or the pseudogene TRBV3-2) to TRBJ2-5, with D unclear. V lost 0 bases and J lost 2, with 10 bases in between. This CDR3 region has 15 residues. Germline V lookup: CDR1 LGHDT, CDR2 YNNKEL (reference sequence). CDR3 protein: CASSQDPVRQETQYF. The CDR3 region has the DNA TGTGCCAGCAGCCAAGATCCCGTCAGACAAGAGACCCAGTACTTC.

This chain uses TRBV5-1 with TRBJ2-2; D unresolved. Germline CDR1 SGHRS, CDR2 YFSETQ. The CDR3 loop spans 13 amino acids. The germline V and J ends were trimmed by 4 bases and 1 base, with 5 bases remaining between them. CDR3 loop: CASSPGNTGELFF. The CDR3 nucleotides are TGCGCCAGCAGCCCAGGGAACACCGGGGAGCTGTTTTTT.